What follows are 4 T cell receptor beta chains derived from one specimen sequenced in a study of shared clonotypes between healthy human individuals. Profiling relied on immunoSEQ multiplex PCR, and the TCRdb table lists in-frame clones only, not all of them. There are about 2.5 million clones in the sample; approximately 90% occur only once, and 0.3% to 0.4% lies in the top ten. Sequencing was done on a sample of naive CD4+ T cells from PBMCs. Noted subset: CD45RA+ positively selected. The source of these receptors is a man between 18 and 35 years old in good health. Some clones in this sample may be carry-over from other donors' samples.

CDR3 amino acids: CASSPGSPGGADTQYF. The CDR3 DNA is TGCGCCAGCAGCCCCGGGAGTCCCGGGGGGGCAGATACGCAGTATTTT. This chain links TRBV5-1 with TRBJ2-3, with 8 nucleotides matching TRBD2. The CDR3 sequence is 16 residues long. Per the germline V gene, CDR1 is SGHRS and CDR2 is YFSETQ. Trimming at V came to 4 bases and at J to 4 bases, leaving 11 bases not matched to a gene. Full variable domain (missing parts from reference TRBV5-1 and TRBJ2-3): KAGVTQTPRYLIKTRGQQVTLSCSPISGHRSVSWYQQTPGQGLQFLFEYFSETQRNKGNFPGRFSGRQFSNSRSEMNVSTLELGDSALYLCASSPGSPGGADTQYFGPGTRLTVL.

V is TRBV28 and J is TRBJ1-2; D uncertain. Germline assignment: CDR1 MDHEN and CDR2 SYDVKM. The V end lost 5 bases, the J end lost 8 bases, and 15 bases lay between the germline ends. CDR3 size: 13 residues. The CDR3 DNA reads TGTGCCAGCAGTACCCCAGCAGGCAGAGGCTACACCTTC. Its protein product is CASSTPAGRGYTF.

The chain is built from TRBV2 and TRBJ2-5, with 8 bases that match TRBD1. V lost 7 bases, J lost 2 bases, and 9 bases stayed unmatched. CDR3 length: 15 residues. Germline V gives CDR1 SNHLY, CDR2 FYNNEI. The CDR3 sequence is CASISLRTGQETQYF. CDR3 coding DNA: TGTGCCAGCATTTCACTCAGGACAGGGCAAGAGACCCAGTACTTC.

This chain links TRBV7-9 with TRBJ2-6; tentative D call: TRBD1 (6 bases). This CDR3 contains 18 residues. Trimming cost V 2 bases and J 0 bases, with 14 bases left between them. Germline assignment: CDR1 SEHNR and CDR2 FQNEAQ (reference sequence). In DNA, the CDR3 is TGTGCCAGCAGCTTAAGGGGGACAAGATTCTCTGGGGCCAACGTCCTGACTTTC. It translates to CASSLRGTRFSGANVLTF. The complete variable domain, with remaining parts taken from reference TRBV7-9 and TRBJ2-6, reads DTGVSQNPRHKITKRGQNVTFRCDPISEHNRLYWYRQTLGQGPEFLTYFQNEAQLEKSRLLSDRFSAERPKGSFSTLEIQRTEQGDSAMYLCASSLRGTRFSGANVLTFGAGSRLTVL.